This TCR beta chain is from a study of T-cell reconstitution after alpha-beta-depleted transplantation in children. The TCRbeta library was prepared with unique molecular identifiers. From the PCR reads, TCRdb called clonotypes with MiXCR, one entry per CDR3 protein. The sample contains about 610,000 distinct CDR3 sequences, approximately 10% of which appear only once. CDR1 is SGHRS and CDR2 is YFSETQ in the germline V gene. CDR3 length equals 12 residues. Trimming pared 4 bases from V and 2 bases from J, leaving 5 bases between. This clonotype was found a few times. A much larger clonotype is one base distant, so this may be a read error.

The clonotype was recovered from a human donor who donated a stem cell graft to a child with acute myeloid leukemia. The chain uses TRBV5-1 and TRBJ2-3; D ambiguous. Sequencing used PBMCs from the stem cell graft donor, obtained from the stem cell graft. The CDR3 region has the DNA TGCGCCAGCAGCAAGAACACAGATACGCAGTATTTT. Translated, it gives CASSKNTDTQYF.